A selection of T cell receptor beta chains follows, all from one sample in a study of blood T cell repertoires in COVID-19. Sequenced by immunoSEQ multiplex PCR; TCRdb stores in-frame clones only, minus some. Among under 300,000 clones listed, around 81% were seen once. Material for sequencing was peripheral blood. The receptors were sampled from a woman aged 55-69 years with active or convalescent COVID-19. The CDR3 runs from the conserved cysteine through the conserved F or W. The order of the fields is V gene, J gene, clone size, CDR3 protein. The listing skips clone size in some rows; elsewhere it reads once, few, many or a size class.

>TRBV12-3/TRBV12-4|TRBJ2-2|-
CASSRQGIGELFF
>TRBV6-6|TRBJ2-3|-
CASSLDSLSTDTQYF
>TRBV3-1/TRBV3-2|TRBJ1-4|-
CASSLTGFGEKLFF
>TRBV10-3|TRBJ2-1|-
CAISGGSGDSYNEQFF
>TRBV5-4|TRBJ2-1|-
CASSSSTSGIPSYNEQFF
>TRBV7-9|TRBJ1-1|-
CASSSGTLNTEAFF
>TRBV30|TRBJ2-1|-
CAWRFGGVYNEQFF
>TRBV9|TRBJ2-5|-
CASSEDSTGETQYF
>TRBV5-1|TRBJ2-1|-
CASSLVQGPYNEQFF
>TRBV4-2|TRBJ1-3|-
CASSLRWSSGNTIYF
>TRBV18|TRBJ2-7|-
CASSPGLYEQYF
>TRBV7-8|TRBJ1-1|-
CASSLARSLRQETTEAFF
>TRBV19|TRBJ1-2|-
CASSMTGNYGYTF
>TRBV5-6|TRBJ1-2|-
CASSLALAGGLGYTF
>TRBV5-1|TRBJ2-7|-
CASSLTLRLAGTYEQYF
>TRBV11-2|TRBJ2-1|-
CASSLEGPRFEQFF
>TRBV3-1/TRBV3-2|TRBJ1-2|-
CASSQDPDNFYGYTF
>TRBV5-1|TRBJ2-1|once
CASSLGSRGNEQFF
>TRBV5-1|TRBJ2-4|-
CASSLATGATKNIQYF
>TRBV19|TRBJ1-3|-
CASSIGGALLGNTIYF
>TRBV3-1/TRBV3-2|TRBJ1-1|-
CASSPQGGHTEAFF
>TRBV10-1|TRBJ2-1|-
CASSDQQGAPNYNEQFF
>TRBV5-1|TRBJ2-5|-
CASSLASGEETQYF
>TRBV28|TRBJ1-1|-
CASSFRQGATEAFF
>TRBV6-2/TRBV6-3|TRBJ1-1|-
CASSYQGVAEAFF
>TRBV5-8|TRBJ2-5|-
CASSAYSPQETQYF
>TRBV2|TRBJ2-7|-
CASSLSLADSSYEQYF
>TRBV19|TRBJ2-2|-
CASSRDRVNTGELFF
>TRBV5-5|TRBJ1-1|-
CASSSPVGTVNTEAFF
>TRBV18|TRBJ2-1|-
CASSGAGLYNEQFF
>TRBV19|TRBJ1-2|-
CATEDRGLGYTF
>TRBV5-5|TRBJ1-1|-
CASSLGWGGSGEAFF
>TRBV30|TRBJ1-1|few
CAWDSLNTEAFF
>TRBV13|TRBJ2-3|-
CASSPRQGLPSDTQYF
>TRBV5-4|TRBJ1-2|once
CASSFQGENGYTF
>TRBV9|TRBJ2-1|-
CASSGGLAGMDEQFF
>TRBV19|TRBJ1-5|-
CASGDRGLQPQHF
>TRBV6-5|TRBJ2-1|-
CASSPLTSYNEQFF
>TRBV19|TRBJ1-1|-
CASSTGQGNTEAFF
>TRBV24-1|TRBJ2-3|-
CATSDPLTSGVNWGTDTQYF